This TCR beta chain was sequenced in a study of cytotoxic CD8 clonotypes in ibrutinib-treated CLL. Study background: Patients: more than nine relapsed/refractory, under 16 treatment-naive, under 18 IGHV unmutated. Following a median roughly 13 months of treatment, with a range of 6 to 36, response samples were taken.

From germline, CDR1 is SEHNR and CDR2 FQNEAQ (reference sequence). V dropped 5 bases and J dropped 8 bases, with 18 bases sitting between them. The CDR3 loop spans 14 amino acids. General study points: Sustained-remission patients were sampled at different times than progressing patients were.

Depth targeted 1 in 200,000 to 1 in 1 million T cells, averaging 10x coverage per clonotype. Assay used: immunoSEQ multiplex PCR; TCRdb lists only in-frame clones, some missing. The table records 120,000 to 150,000 clones, roughly 77% of them present only once. In the case of this clone: As yet, its antigen is unknown.

The sequences come from PBMCs, collected after 12 months of ibrutinib treatment. The receptor was isolated from a human donor with chronic lymphocytic leukemia. This chain links TRBV7-9 with TRBJ1-2; D not resolved. The CDR3 sequence: CASSPAPQDLGYTF. For the CDR3, the DNA is TGTGCCAGCAGCCCAGCCCCGCAAGATTTGGGCTACACCTTC.